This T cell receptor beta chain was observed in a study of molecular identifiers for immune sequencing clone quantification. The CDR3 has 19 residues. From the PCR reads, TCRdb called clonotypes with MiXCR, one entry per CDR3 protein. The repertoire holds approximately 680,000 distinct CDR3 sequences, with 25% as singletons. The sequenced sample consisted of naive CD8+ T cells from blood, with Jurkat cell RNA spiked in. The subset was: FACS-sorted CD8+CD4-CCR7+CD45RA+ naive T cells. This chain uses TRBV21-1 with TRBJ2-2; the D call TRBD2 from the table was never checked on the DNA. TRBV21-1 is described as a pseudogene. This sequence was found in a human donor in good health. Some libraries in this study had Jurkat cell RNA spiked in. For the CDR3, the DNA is TGTGCCAGCAGCACCCCGAGGCTAGCGGGGGCCTTACACACCGGGGAGCTGTTTTTT. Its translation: CASSTPRLAGALHTGELFF.